This T cell receptor (beta chain) was identified during a study of shared clonotypes between healthy human individuals. Overall study context: Researchers drew samples from two women and a few men aged 18 to 49.

The V end was cut by 1 base, the J end by 5 bases, with 2 bases between. Germline loops: CDR1 SGHVS, CDR2 FQNEAQ. The CDR3 is 11 amino acids. Under the authors' procedure: There were no quality scores in the junction-only immunoSEQ sequences, so filtering differed. Clones were sequenced by immunoSEQ multiplex PCR, and TCRdb holds only the in-frame ones, with some missing. For V, J and clone size, that table is used; D and trimming come from the DNA. The sample includes around 500,000 clones, approximately 79% of them seen just once. Sequenced input: PBMCs. The TCR was taken from a woman aged 40 to 55 in good health. Some clones in this sample may be carry-over from other donors' samples. This rearrangement joins TRBV7-8 to TRBJ2-5; D gene ambiguous. The CDR3 nucleotides are TGTGCCAGCAGCTTAGTTGAGACCCAGTACTTC. It specifies CASSLVETQYF. The full variable domain, completed using reference TRBV7-8 and TRBJ2-5, is GAGVSQSPRYKVAKRGQDVALRCDPISGHVSLFWYQQALGQGPEFLTYFQNEAQLDKSGLPSDRFFAERPEGSVSTLKIQRTQQEDSAVYLCASSLVETQYFGPGTRLLVL.